This is a list of T cell receptor beta chains from one sample in a study of beta chain features in type 1 diabetes. Profiling relied on immunoSEQ multiplex PCR, and the TCRdb table lists in-frame clones only, not all of them. This table holds 200,000 to 300,000 clones, less than 15% found once. The sequenced material came from naive CD4+ T cells from blood. The source of these receptors is a woman in her thirties or forties in good health. The CDR3 runs from the conserved cysteine through the conserved F or W. The D gene is left open where the match is weak. Clone size, where shown, is once, few, many, or a class for clones that have expanded.

CASATRLAVSGNEQFF	TGTGCTAGTGCCACACGACTTGCGGTCTCCGGCAATGAGCAGTTCTTC	TRBV12-5	-	-	TRBJ2-1
CASRPGSGNTIYF	TGTGCCAGTAGACCAGGGTCTGGAAACACCATATATTTT	TRBV7-9	-	-	TRBJ1-3
CASRGGAINTGELFF	TGTGCCAGCCGAGGGGGTGCTATAAACACCGGGGAGCTGTTTTTT	TRBV6-1	-	few	TRBJ2-2
CASSRLGQGTIGYTF	TGTGCCAGCTCACGTCTGGGACAGGGGACCATCGGCTACACCTTC	TRBV18	TRBD1	-	TRBJ1-2
CASSPDRDLVGTEAFF	TGTGCCAGCAGCCCGGACAGAGACTTGGTTGGCACTGAAGCTTTCTTT	TRBV7-9	-	few	TRBJ1-1
CASSLVTSTDTQYF	TGTGCCAGCAGTTTGGTTACTAGCACAGATACGCAGTATTTT	TRBV27	-	few	TRBJ2-3
CASSPRLQGYEQYF	TGTGCCAGCAGCCCCCGATTACAGGGCTACGAGCAGTACTTC	TRBV9	-	few	TRBJ2-7
CSVDGPGGYGYTF	TGCAGCGTTGATGGTCCAGGGGGTTATGGCTACACCTTC	TRBV29-1	TRBD1	few	TRBJ1-2
CASSLTTGYTGELFF	TGTGCCAGCAGCTTAACGACAGGGTACACCGGGGAGCTGTTTTTT	TRBV7-8	TRBD1	few	TRBJ2-2
CASSLGGSGEAFF	TGTGCCAGCAGCCTTGGGGGCTCCGGGGAAGCTTTCTTT	TRBV11-3	-	-	TRBJ1-1
CASSLPGRDINEKLFF	TGCGCCAGCAGCCTCCCCGGCCGGGACATTAATGAAAAACTGTTTTTT	TRBV4-1	-	few	TRBJ1-4
CASIWGVGSTEAFF	TGCGCCAGCATTTGGGGGGTCGGGTCGACTGAAGCTTTCTTT	TRBV5-1	-	-	TRBJ1-1
CSAGQGAYEQYF	TGCAGCGCCGGACAGGGGGCCTACGAGCAGTACTTC	TRBV29-1	TRBD1	many	TRBJ2-7
CASSQEFPWQTRETQYF	TGCGCCAGCAGCCAAGAATTCCCTTGGCAGACTAGAGAGACCCAGTACTTC	TRBV4-3	-	-	TRBJ2-5
CASSLSPQVDYEQYF	TGCGCCAGCAGCCTATCGCCGCAGGTGGACTACGAGCAGTACTTC	TRBV4-1	-	few	TRBJ2-7
CASSPGTGNNEQFF	TGCGCCAGCAGCCCCGGGACAGGTAATAATGAGCAGTTCTTC	TRBV5-1	TRBD1	few	TRBJ2-1
CASSPWQTSRSTDTQYF	TGCGCCAGCAGCCCGTGGCAGACTAGTCGTTCAACAGATACGCAGTATTTT	TRBV4-1	-	-	TRBJ2-3
CASRQGPGNTGELFF	TGTGCCAGCAGACAGGGTCCCGGGAACACCGGGGAGCTGTTTTTT	TRBV19	TRBD1	-	TRBJ2-2
CASSSTFTYNEQFF	TGCGCCAGCAGCTCGACATTCACCTACAATGAGCAGTTCTTC	TRBV5-1	-	-	TRBJ2-1
CASSYDGDYGYTF	TGTGCCAGCAGTTACGACGGGGACTATGGCTACACCTTC	TRBV6-5	-	few	TRBJ1-2
CASSEQGVANEKLFF	TGTGCCAGCAGCGAACAGGGGGTAGCTAATGAAAAACTGTTTTTT	TRBV7-2	TRBD1	few	TRBJ1-4
CASSLEQPGFATIYF	TGCGCCAGCAGCTTGGAACAGCCCGGATTCGCCACCATATATTTT	TRBV5-1	-	few	TRBJ1-3
CASSLTSGADEQFF	TGTGCCAGCAGCTTGACTAGCGGGGCTGATGAGCAGTTCTTC	TRBV7-2	TRBD2	-	TRBJ2-1
CASSLSQGNTEAFF	TGCGCCAGCAGCTTGTCTCAGGGGAACACTGAAGCTTTCTTT	TRBV5-1	-	-	TRBJ1-1
CAIRGQESSGNTIYF	TGTGCCATCAGGGGACAGGAGAGCTCTGGAAACACCATATATTTT	TRBV10-3	TRBD1	few	TRBJ1-3
CASSQFLGSYTDTQYF	TGTGCCAGCAGCCAATTCCTGGGGAGTTACACAGATACGCAGTATTTT	TRBV14	-	-	TRBJ2-3
CASSLDRYGYTEAFF	TGTGCCAGCAGCTTAGATAGGTACGGGTACACTGAAGCTTTCTTT	TRBV11-2	-	-	TRBJ1-1
CASSGTGLNSGANVLTF	TGTGCCAGCAGTGGGACAGGGTTGAACTCTGGGGCCAACGTCCTGACTTTC	TRBV2	TRBD1	few	TRBJ2-6
CASSPLTVTGELFF	TGTGCCAGCAGCCCTTTGACTGTCACCGGGGAGCTGTTTTTT	TRBV7-2	-	few	TRBJ2-2
CASSGDPVRNTEAFF	TGTGCCAGCAGCGGAGACCCAGTCCGGAACACTGAAGCTTTCTTT	TRBV5-5	-	few	TRBJ1-1
CAISESRGSGAATQYF	TGTGCCATCAGTGAGTCGCGGGGGTCGGGGGCAGCTACGCAGTATTTT	TRBV10-3	-	few	TRBJ2-3
CASSDPGMDGYTF	TGTGCCAGCAGTGACCCAGGGATGGATGGCTACACCTTC	TRBV6-4	-	few	TRBJ1-2
CASSPRLANQETQYF	TGTGCCAGCTCACCGCGACTAGCAAACCAAGAGACCCAGTACTTC	TRBV18	TRBD2	-	TRBJ2-5
CASSPQSGQGNSPLHF	TGTGCCAGCTCACCACAATCCGGACAGGGGAATTCACCCCTCCACTTT	TRBV18	TRBD1	-	TRBJ1-6
CASSLGQSNYGYTF	TGTGCCAGCTCACTGGGACAGAGTAACTATGGCTACACCTTC	TRBV18	TRBD1	few	TRBJ1-2
CASSFWRSGEETQYF	TGTGCCAGCAGCTTCTGGAGAAGCGGGGAAGAGACCCAGTACTTC	TRBV7-2	TRBD2	few	TRBJ2-5
CASSGRTGGIYEQYF	TGTGCCAGCAGCGGCAGGACAGGGGGGATTTACGAGCAGTACTTC	TRBV7-9	TRBD1	few	TRBJ2-7
CASSPPVGTGNQPQHF	TGTGCCAGCTCACCACCGGTCGGGACAGGCAATCAGCCCCAGCATTTT	TRBV18	TRBD1	-	TRBJ1-5
CASSKGAGSRGQPQHF	TGTGCCAGCAGCAAAGGGGCAGGCTCACGGGGGCAGCCCCAGCATTTT	TRBV21-1	-	few	TRBJ1-5
CASSLEGFGTQYF	TGTGCCAGCAGCCTGGAGGGATTCGGTACGCAGTATTTT	TRBV9	-	few	TRBJ2-3
CASSNLLPAGELFF	TGTGCCAGTAGTAACTTACTCCCGGCCGGGGAGCTGTTTTTT	TRBV19	-	-	TRBJ2-2
CASSLTGEFDYTF	TGCGCCAGCAGCTTGACAGGGGAATTTGACTACACCTTC	TRBV5-1	TRBD1	few	TRBJ1-2
CASSPPDGAEAFF	TGTGCCAGCTCACCACCCGACGGGGCTGAAGCTTTCTTT	TRBV18	-	few	TRBJ1-1
CASSPLPLTSMNTEAFF	TGTGCCAGCTCACCACTACCCCTTACATCGATGAACACTGAAGCTTTCTTT	TRBV18	-	few	TRBJ1-1
CASSSGTSGETQYF	TGTGCCAGCAGTTCGGGGACTAGCGGAGAGACCCAGTACTTC	TRBV6-6	TRBD2	few	TRBJ2-5
CATSRDYGGFSYNEQFF	TGTGCCACCAGCAGAGATTACGGGGGGTTCTCCTACAATGAGCAGTTCTTC	TRBV15	TRBD2	-	TRBJ2-1